The subject of this entry is one T cell receptor (beta chain). Its antigen remains unidentified. The sample belongs to a study of OX40 agonist ivuxolimab in advanced cancers. At the level of the study: Partial response was recorded in three patients: one hepatocellular carcinoma and two cutaneous melanoma cases.

Sequenced by immunoSEQ multiplex PCR; TCRdb stores in-frame clones only, minus some. The table includes about 55,000 clones, around 88% detected once. Study results and limitations: Doses of 0.1 to 3.0 mg/kg were accompanied by clonal expansion of CD4+ and CD8+ blood T cells by week 6.

Germline V CDR1 and CDR2: SEHNR, FQNEAQ (reference sequence). Trimming removed 2 bases at V and 6 bases at J, with 21 bases between. This CDR3 spans 17 amino acids. Sequenced here: CD4+ or CD8+ T cells sorted from blood, sampled in a trial of the OX40 agonist ivuxolimab. The chain uses TRBV7-9 and TRBJ2-3; the D call may be TRBD1 or TRBD2 (6 bases each). The sequence was obtained from an adult with an advanced solid tumor such as melanoma, head and neck, liver or kidney cancer. The CDR3 loop reads CASSLSQGGGEADTQYF. In DNA form, the CDR3 reads TGTGCCAGCAGCTTATCACAGGGCGGCGGGGAGGCCGATACGCAGTATTTT. Full variable domain (remainder filled in from reference TRBV7-9 and TRBJ2-3): DTGVSQNPRHKITKRGQNVTFRCDPISEHNRLYWYRQTLGQGPEFLTYFQNEAQLEKSRLLSDRFSAERPKGSFSTLEIQRTEQGDSAMYLCASSLSQGGGEADTQYFGPGTRLTVL.